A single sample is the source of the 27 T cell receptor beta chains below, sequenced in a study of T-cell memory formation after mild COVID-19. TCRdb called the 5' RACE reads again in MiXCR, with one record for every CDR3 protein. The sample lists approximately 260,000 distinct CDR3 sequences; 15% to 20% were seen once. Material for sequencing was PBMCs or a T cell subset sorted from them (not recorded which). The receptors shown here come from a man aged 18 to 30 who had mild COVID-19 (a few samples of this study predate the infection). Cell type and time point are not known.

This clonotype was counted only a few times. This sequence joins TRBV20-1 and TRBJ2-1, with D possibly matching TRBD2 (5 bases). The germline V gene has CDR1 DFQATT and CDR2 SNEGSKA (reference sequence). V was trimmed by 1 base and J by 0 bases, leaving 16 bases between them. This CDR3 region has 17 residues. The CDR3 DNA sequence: TGCAGTGCTAGAGCCCTCGACGGGGTGAGCTCCTACAATGAGCAGTTCTTC. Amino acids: CSARALDGVSSYNEQFF.

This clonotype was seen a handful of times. In DNA form, the CDR3 reads TGCAGTGCTAGGACTAGCGGGAGAGGCAATGAGCAGTTCTTC. It specifies CSARTSGRGNEQFF. The chain employs TRBV20-1 and TRBJ2-1; 12 bases line up with TRBD2. Per germline, CDR1 DFQATT and CDR2 SNEGSKA (reference sequence). With V trimmed by 3 bases and J by 6 bases, 3 bases remained unmatched. The CDR3 has 14 amino acids.

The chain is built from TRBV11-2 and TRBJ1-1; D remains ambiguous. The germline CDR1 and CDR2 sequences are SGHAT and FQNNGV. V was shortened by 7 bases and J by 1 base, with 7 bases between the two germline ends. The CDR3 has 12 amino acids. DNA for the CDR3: TGTGCCAGCACCGAGGAGAACACTGAAGCTTTCTTT. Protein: CASTEENTEAFF.

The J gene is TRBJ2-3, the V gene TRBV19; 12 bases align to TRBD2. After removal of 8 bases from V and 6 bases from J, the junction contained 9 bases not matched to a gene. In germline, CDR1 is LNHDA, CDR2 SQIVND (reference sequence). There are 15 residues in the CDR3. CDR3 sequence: CASRLAGVPGDTQYF. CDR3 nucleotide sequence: TGTGCCAGTCGACTAGCGGGGGTGCCGGGCGATACGCAGTATTTT.

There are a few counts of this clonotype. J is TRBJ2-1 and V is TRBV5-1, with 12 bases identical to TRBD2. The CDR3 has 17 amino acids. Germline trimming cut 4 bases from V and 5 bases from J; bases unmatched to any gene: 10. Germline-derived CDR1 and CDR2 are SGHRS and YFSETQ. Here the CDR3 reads CASSLRLAGDNDNEQFF. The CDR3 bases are TGCGCCAGCAGCCTACGACTAGCGGGGGATAACGACAATGAGCAGTTCTTC.

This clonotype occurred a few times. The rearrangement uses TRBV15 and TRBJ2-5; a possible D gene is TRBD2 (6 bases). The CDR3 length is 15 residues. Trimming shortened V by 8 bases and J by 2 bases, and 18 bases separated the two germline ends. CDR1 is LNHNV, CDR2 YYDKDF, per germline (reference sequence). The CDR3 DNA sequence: TGTGCCACCCAAAGGACGCCGGGACTTCAAGAGACCCAGTACTTC. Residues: CATQRTPGLQETQYF.

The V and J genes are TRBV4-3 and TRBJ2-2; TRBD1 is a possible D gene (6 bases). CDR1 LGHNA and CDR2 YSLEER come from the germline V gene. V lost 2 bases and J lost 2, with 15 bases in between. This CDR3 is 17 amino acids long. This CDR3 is CASSQSWGRGNTGELFF. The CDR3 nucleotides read TGCGCCAGCAGCCAATCGTGGGGCAGGGGAAACACCGGGGAGCTGTTTTTT.

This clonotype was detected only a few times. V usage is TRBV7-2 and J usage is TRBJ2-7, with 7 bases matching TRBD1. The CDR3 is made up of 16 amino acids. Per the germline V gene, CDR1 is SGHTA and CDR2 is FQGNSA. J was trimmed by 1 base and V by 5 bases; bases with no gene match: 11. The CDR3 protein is CASSPDRVTGSYEQYF. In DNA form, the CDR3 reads TGTGCCAGCAGCCCAGACAGGGTTACGGGGTCCTACGAGCAGTACTTC.

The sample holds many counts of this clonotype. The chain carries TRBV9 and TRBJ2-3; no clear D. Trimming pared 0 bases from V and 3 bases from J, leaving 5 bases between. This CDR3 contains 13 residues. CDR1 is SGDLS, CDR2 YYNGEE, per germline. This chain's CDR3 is CASSVEGTDTQYF. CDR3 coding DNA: TGTGCCAGCAGCGTAGAGGGTACAGATACGCAGTATTTT.

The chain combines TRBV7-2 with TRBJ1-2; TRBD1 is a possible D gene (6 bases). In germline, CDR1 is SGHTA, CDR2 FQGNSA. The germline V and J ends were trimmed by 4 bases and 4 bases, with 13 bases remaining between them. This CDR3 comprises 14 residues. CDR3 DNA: TGTGCCAGCAGCTCCGGACAGCCCGGCTATGGCTACACCTTC. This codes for CASSSGQPGYGYTF.

The DNA of the CDR3 is TGCGGAGGCAAGGGGGCGCTTGGCTACACCTTC. Translation: CGGKGALGYTF. The gene calls are TRBV29-1 and TRBJ1-2; 7 bases agree with TRBD1. The germline gives CDR1 SQVTM, CDR2 ANQGSEA. The CDR3 extends over 11 amino acids.

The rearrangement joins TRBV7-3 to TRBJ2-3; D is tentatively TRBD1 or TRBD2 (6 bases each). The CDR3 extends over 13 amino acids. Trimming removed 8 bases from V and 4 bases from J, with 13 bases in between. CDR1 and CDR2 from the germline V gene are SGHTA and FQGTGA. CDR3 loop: CASGVGGPDTQYF. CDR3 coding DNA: TGTGCCAGCGGTGTAGGGGGGCCAGATACGCAGTATTTT.

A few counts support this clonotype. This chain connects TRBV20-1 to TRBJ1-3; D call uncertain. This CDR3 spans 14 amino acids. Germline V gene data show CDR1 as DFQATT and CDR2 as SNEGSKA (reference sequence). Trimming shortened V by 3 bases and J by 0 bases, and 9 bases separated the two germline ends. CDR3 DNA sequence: TGCAGTGCTAGCGGCGGGAGCTCTGGAAACACCATATATTTT. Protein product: CSASGGSSGNTIYF.

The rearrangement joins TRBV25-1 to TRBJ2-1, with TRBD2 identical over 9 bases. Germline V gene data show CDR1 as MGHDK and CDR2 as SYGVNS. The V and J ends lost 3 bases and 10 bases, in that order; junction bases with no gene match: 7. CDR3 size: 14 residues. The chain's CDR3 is CASSDHGTSREQFF. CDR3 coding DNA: TGTGCCAGCAGTGACCACGGGACTAGCCGGGAGCAGTTCTTC.

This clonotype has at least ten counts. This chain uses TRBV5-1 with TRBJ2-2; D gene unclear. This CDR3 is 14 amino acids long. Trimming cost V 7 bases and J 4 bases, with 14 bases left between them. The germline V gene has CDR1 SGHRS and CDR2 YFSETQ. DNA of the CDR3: TGCGCCAGCGCCGTCCCGGGTTCCACCGGGGAGCTGTTTTTT. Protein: CASAVPGSTGELFF.

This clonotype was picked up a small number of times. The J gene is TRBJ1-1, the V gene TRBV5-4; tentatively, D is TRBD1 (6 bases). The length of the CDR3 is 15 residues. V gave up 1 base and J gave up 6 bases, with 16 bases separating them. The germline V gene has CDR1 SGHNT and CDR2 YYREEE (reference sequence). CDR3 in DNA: TGTGCCAGCAGCTTGTTCGCAGGGACAAGGGCTGAAGCTTTCTTT. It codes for CASSLFAGTRAEAFF.

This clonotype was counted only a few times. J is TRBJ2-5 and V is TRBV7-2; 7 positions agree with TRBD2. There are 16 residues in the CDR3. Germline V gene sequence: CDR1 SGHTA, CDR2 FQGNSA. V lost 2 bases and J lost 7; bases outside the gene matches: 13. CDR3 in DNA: TGTGCCAGCAGCTTAACGCCGGGACCCTCGGGAGGGACCCAGTACTTC. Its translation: CASSLTPGPSGGTQYF.

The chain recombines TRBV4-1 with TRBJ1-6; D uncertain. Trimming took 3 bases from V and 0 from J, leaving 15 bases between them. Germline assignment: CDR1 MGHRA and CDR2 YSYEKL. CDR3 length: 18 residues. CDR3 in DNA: TGCGCCAGCAGCCAGGTTGTGGGGTTGAGCTCCTATAATTCACCCCTCCACTTT. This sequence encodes CASSQVVGLSSYNSPLHF.

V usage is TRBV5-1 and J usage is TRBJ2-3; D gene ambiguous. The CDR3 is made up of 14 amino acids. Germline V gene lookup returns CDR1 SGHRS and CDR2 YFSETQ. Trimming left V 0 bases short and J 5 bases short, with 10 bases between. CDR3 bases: TGCGCCAGCAGCTTGGCCTGGGTAGTAGATACGCAGTATTTT. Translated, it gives CASSLAWVVDTQYF.

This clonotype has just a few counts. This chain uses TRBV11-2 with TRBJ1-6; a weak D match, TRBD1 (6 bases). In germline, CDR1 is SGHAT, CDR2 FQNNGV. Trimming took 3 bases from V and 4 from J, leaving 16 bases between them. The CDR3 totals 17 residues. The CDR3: CASSFTEQGAYNSPLHF. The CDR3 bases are TGTGCCAGCAGCTTTACCGAACAGGGAGCTTATAATTCACCCCTCCACTTT.

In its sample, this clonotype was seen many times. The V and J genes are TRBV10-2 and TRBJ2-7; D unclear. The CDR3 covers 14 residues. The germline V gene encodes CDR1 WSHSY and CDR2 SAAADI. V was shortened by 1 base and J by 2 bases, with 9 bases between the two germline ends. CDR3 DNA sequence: TGCGCCAGCAGTGAGTGGGCCGGCCCCTACGAGCAGTACTTC. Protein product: CASSEWAGPYEQYF.

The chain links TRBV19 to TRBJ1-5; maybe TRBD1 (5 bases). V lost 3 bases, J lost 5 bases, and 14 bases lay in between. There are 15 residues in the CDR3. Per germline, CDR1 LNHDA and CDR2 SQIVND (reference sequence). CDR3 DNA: TGTGCCAGTAGTATTCGGGGGGAACATTATCAGCCCCAGCATTTT. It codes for CASSIRGEHYQPQHF.

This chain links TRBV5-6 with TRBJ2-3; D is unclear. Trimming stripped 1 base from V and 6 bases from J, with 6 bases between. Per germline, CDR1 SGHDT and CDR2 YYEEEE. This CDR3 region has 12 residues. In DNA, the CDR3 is TGTGCCAGCAGCTTGCCCTTGGATACGCAGTATTTT. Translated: CASSLPLDTQYF.

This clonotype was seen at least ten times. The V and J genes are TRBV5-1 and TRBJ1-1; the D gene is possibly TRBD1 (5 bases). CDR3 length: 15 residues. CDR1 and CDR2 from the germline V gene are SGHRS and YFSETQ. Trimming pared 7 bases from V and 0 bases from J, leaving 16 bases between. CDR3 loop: CASSIPGRMNTEAFF. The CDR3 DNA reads TGCGCCAGCTCCATTCCGGGGCGAATGAACACTGAAGCTTTCTTT. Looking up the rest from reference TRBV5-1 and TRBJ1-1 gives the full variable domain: KAGVTQTPRYLIKTRGQQVTLSCSPISGHRSVSWYQQTPGQGLQFLFEYFSETQRNKGNFPGRFSGRQFSNSRSEMNVSTLELGDSALYLCASSIPGRMNTEAFFGQGTRLTVV.

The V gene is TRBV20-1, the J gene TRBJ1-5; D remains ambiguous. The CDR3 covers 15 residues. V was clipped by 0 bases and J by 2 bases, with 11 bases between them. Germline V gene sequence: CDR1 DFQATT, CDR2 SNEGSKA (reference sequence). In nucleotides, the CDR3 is TGCAGTGCTAGAGATGGTAGACCGCGCAATCAGCCCCAGCATTTT. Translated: CSARDGRPRNQPQHF.

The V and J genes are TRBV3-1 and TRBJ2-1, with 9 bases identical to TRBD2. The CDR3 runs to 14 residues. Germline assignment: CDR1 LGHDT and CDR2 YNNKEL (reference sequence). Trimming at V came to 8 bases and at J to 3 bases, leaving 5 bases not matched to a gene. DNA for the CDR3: TGTGCCAGCCGTACTAGCGGGTACTACAATGAGCAGTTCTTC. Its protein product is CASRTSGYYNEQFF.

This CDR3 reads CASSLEPEQETQYF. The CDR3, as DNA: TGTGCCAGCAGCTTAGAACCCGAACAAGAGACCCAGTACTTC. The rearrangement uses TRBV7-2 and TRBJ2-5; D ambiguous. The CDR3 is 14 residues long. Trimming left V 1 base short and J 2 bases short, with 8 bases between. Germline V lookup: CDR1 SGHTA, CDR2 FQGNSA.